This TCR beta chain was sequenced in a study of CD8 T cells in ankylosing spondylitis. Making the TCR beta libraries involved quantitative 5'-RACE with molecular barcodes. TCRdb redid the calling of the 5' RACE reads with MiXCR, one entry per CDR3 protein. The table has 390,000 or so distinct CDR3 sequences, approximately 20% seen once. Study-level results: According to the report, clones linked to the disease were significantly enriched in matched synovial fluid samples taken from ankylosing spondylitis patients. The authors found the disease-linked clones to be CD8+ and relatively rare in peripheral blood. The study identified a TCR beta motif of under 10 highly homologous variants that appeared characteristic of ankylosing spondylitis blood. Both synovial fluid and blood in reactive arthritis had previously been reported to carry some motif variants.

The J segment lost 0 bases and the V segment lost 5 bases, leaving 4 bases of the junction unmatched. CDR1 and CDR2 (germline): MNHEY, SMNVEV (reference sequence). CDR3 size: 14 residues. This clonotype was recorded a few times. Its specificity is not known. J is TRBJ2-7 and V is TRBV27; the match to TRBD2 covers 7 bases. What was sequenced was blood, either unsorted or a sorted T cell fraction (not recorded which). This clonotype was sampled from a male donor with ankylosing spondylitis. The DNA of the CDR3 is TGTGCCAGCAGTCTGGGACTACGCTCCTACGAGCAGTACTTC. It translates to CASSLGLRSYEQYF.